Listed below are T cell receptor beta chains from one sample, sequenced in a study of sequential checkpoint blockade in melanoma. Sequenced by immunoSEQ multiplex PCR; TCRdb stores in-frame clones only, minus some. The sample consists of approximately 10,000 clones, more than 60% of them appearing once. The sequencing here drew on CD8+ T cells sorted from blood (inferred from file names), taken from a patient given nivolumab and ipilimumab in sequence. The receptors here all came from a human donor with melanoma. Both conserved end residues are part of each CDR3. Each record gives: CDR3 protein, CDR3 DNA, J gene, V gene, clone size, D gene. D genes are given only for firm matches. Some rows mark clone size as missing; the rest say once, few, many or name a class of expanded clone.

cdr3_aa: CSTFGLETQYF
cdr3_nt: TGCAGCACTTTCGGTTTAGAGACCCAGTACTTC
j_call: TRBJ2-5
v_call: TRBV29-1
clone_size: NA
d_call: NA

cdr3_aa: CASSATGTGLQPQHF
cdr3_nt: TGTGCCAGCAGTGCCACCGGGACAGGGTTACAGCCCCAGCATTTT
j_call: TRBJ1-5
v_call: TRBV27
clone_size: NA
d_call: TRBD1

cdr3_aa: CASSWTSGRTDTQYF
cdr3_nt: TGTGCCAGCAGCTGGACTAGCGGGAGGACAGATACGCAGTATTTT
j_call: TRBJ2-3
v_call: TRBV14
clone_size: few
d_call: TRBD2

cdr3_aa: CASSFSPGLPYNEQFF
cdr3_nt: TGTGCCAGCAGCTTTTCTCCGGGACTTCCCTACAATGAGCAGTTCTTC
j_call: TRBJ2-1
v_call: TRBV5-6
clone_size: NA
d_call: NA

cdr3_aa: CASSLGPGEAAYEQYF
cdr3_nt: TGTGCCAGCAGTTTAGGGCCCGGTGAAGCGGCCTACGAGCAGTACTTC
j_call: TRBJ2-7
v_call: TRBV28
clone_size: few
d_call: NA

cdr3_aa: CASSFSAGQGGEQFF
cdr3_nt: TGTGCCAGCAGTTTCTCCGCGGGACAGGGTGGTGAGCAGTTCTTC
j_call: TRBJ2-1
v_call: TRBV27
clone_size: NA
d_call: TRBD1

cdr3_aa: CASSSTDPGLNSLNEQFF
cdr3_nt: TGTGCCAGCAGCTCCACGGACCCGGGACTCAACTCGCTCAATGAGCAGTTCTTC
j_call: TRBJ2-1
v_call: TRBV7-3
clone_size: NA
d_call: NA

cdr3_aa: CASREVSDNEQFF
cdr3_nt: TGTGCCAGCCGCGAGGTAAGCGACAATGAGCAGTTCTTC
j_call: TRBJ2-1
v_call: TRBV4-2
clone_size: NA
d_call: NA

cdr3_aa: CASSMTVIAEAFF
cdr3_nt: TGTGCCAGTAGTATGACTGTCATCGCTGAAGCTTTCTTT
j_call: TRBJ1-1
v_call: TRBV19
clone_size: NA
d_call: NA

cdr3_aa: CAWSEGDEQFF
cdr3_nt: TGTGCCTGGAGTGAGGGAGATGAGCAGTTCTTC
j_call: TRBJ2-1
v_call: TRBV30
clone_size: few
d_call: NA

cdr3_aa: CAWSVSDTEAFF
cdr3_nt: TGTGCCTGGAGTGTATCCGACACTGAAGCTTTCTTT
j_call: TRBJ1-1
v_call: TRBV30
clone_size: NA
d_call: NA

cdr3_aa: CASSLTSGYTDTQYF
cdr3_nt: TGTGCCAGCAGCTTGACTAGCGGGTACACAGATACGCAGTATTTT
j_call: TRBJ2-3
v_call: TRBV7-3
clone_size: once
d_call: TRBD2

cdr3_aa: CASSPEGLAGVGEQYF
cdr3_nt: TGTGCCAGCAGCCCCGAGGGACTAGCGGGAGTGGGTGAGCAGTACTTC
j_call: TRBJ2-7
v_call: TRBV7-6
clone_size: few
d_call: TRBD2

cdr3_aa: CASSPGQGFYNEQFF
cdr3_nt: TGTGCCAGCTCGCCGGGACAGGGATTCTACAATGAGCAGTTCTTC
j_call: TRBJ2-1
v_call: TRBV18
clone_size: NA
d_call: TRBD1

cdr3_aa: CASSYKLNTEAFF
cdr3_nt: TGTGCCAGCAGTTATAAGCTGAACACTGAAGCTTTCTTT
j_call: TRBJ1-1
v_call: TRBV27
clone_size: NA
d_call: NA

cdr3_aa: CASSPGTGSVEQYF
cdr3_nt: TGTGCCAGCAGTCCCGGGACAGGATCTGTGGAGCAGTACTTC
j_call: TRBJ2-7
v_call: TRBV27
clone_size: NA
d_call: TRBD1

cdr3_aa: CASSLAGVNYGYTF
cdr3_nt: TGTGCCAGCAGTTTAGCCGGAGTTAACTATGGCTACACCTTC
j_call: TRBJ1-2
v_call: TRBV27
clone_size: NA
d_call: NA

cdr3_aa: CASGSPSYEQYF
cdr3_nt: TGTGCCAGCGGGAGCCCATCCTACGAGCAGTACTTC
j_call: TRBJ2-7
v_call: TRBV6-5
clone_size: NA
d_call: NA

cdr3_aa: CASSFTSASFTDTQYF
cdr3_nt: TGCGCCAGCAGCTTTACTAGCGCCTCCTTCACAGATACGCAGTATTTT
j_call: TRBJ2-3
v_call: TRBV5-1
clone_size: NA
d_call: TRBD2

cdr3_aa: CASSEGTGGTYNEQFF
cdr3_nt: TGTGCCAGCAGCGAGGGGACAGGGGGTACCTACAATGAGCAGTTCTTC
j_call: TRBJ2-1
v_call: TRBV7-9
clone_size: NA
d_call: TRBD1

cdr3_aa: CASSQDFTGKYNTGELFF
cdr3_nt: TGCGCCAGCAGCCAAGATTTTACAGGGAAGTACAACACCGGGGAGCTGTTTTTT
j_call: TRBJ2-2
v_call: TRBV4-1
clone_size: NA
d_call: NA

cdr3_aa: CASSQQTGKGEKLFF
cdr3_nt: TGTGCCAGCAGCCAGCAGACAGGGAAGGGTGAAAAACTGTTTTTT
j_call: TRBJ1-4
v_call: TRBV4-2
clone_size: NA
d_call: TRBD1

cdr3_aa: CSVVLADYNEQFF
cdr3_nt: TGCAGCGTTGTGCTAGCGGATTACAATGAGCAGTTCTTC
j_call: TRBJ2-1
v_call: TRBV29-1
clone_size: NA
d_call: TRBD2

cdr3_aa: CASSQDWQGASEAFF
cdr3_nt: TGTGCCAGCAGCCAAGATTGGCAGGGGGCTTCTGAAGCTTTCTTT
j_call: TRBJ1-1
v_call: TRBV7-6
clone_size: NA
d_call: TRBD1

cdr3_aa: CAWSADSAGNSPLHF
cdr3_nt: TGTGCCTGGAGTGCCGACAGCGCAGGGAATTCACCCCTCCACTTT
j_call: TRBJ1-6
v_call: TRBV30
clone_size: NA
d_call: NA

cdr3_aa: CSGQGDGYGYTF
cdr3_nt: TGCAGCGGTCAGGGGGACGGCTATGGCTACACCTTC
j_call: TRBJ1-2
v_call: TRBV29-1
clone_size: NA
d_call: TRBD1

cdr3_aa: CASSYTYNEQFF
cdr3_nt: TGTGCCAGCAGCTACACATACAATGAGCAGTTCTTC
j_call: TRBJ2-1
v_call: TRBV7-6
clone_size: NA
d_call: NA

cdr3_aa: CASSLGGSEAFF
cdr3_nt: TGTGCCAGCAGCTTAGGTGGGAGTGAAGCTTTCTTT
j_call: TRBJ1-1
v_call: TRBV7-6
clone_size: NA
d_call: NA

cdr3_aa: CASTAGGGYEQYF
cdr3_nt: TGTGCCAGTACGGCAGGGGGCGGCTACGAGCAGTACTTC
j_call: TRBJ2-7
v_call: TRBV19
clone_size: NA
d_call: TRBD1

cdr3_aa: CASSLQGPFSYEQYF
cdr3_nt: TGTGCCAGCAGTCTGCAGGGCCCTTTCTCCTACGAGCAGTACTTC
j_call: TRBJ2-7
v_call: TRBV27
clone_size: once
d_call: NA

cdr3_aa: CASSLSRSYEQYF
cdr3_nt: TGTGCCAGCAGCTTGAGCAGGTCCTACGAGCAGTACTTC
j_call: TRBJ2-7
v_call: TRBV11-2
clone_size: NA
d_call: NA

cdr3_aa: CASSVQGHHTEAFF
cdr3_nt: TGTGCCAGCAGTGTGCAGGGACACCACACTGAAGCTTTCTTT
j_call: TRBJ1-1
v_call: TRBV25-1
clone_size: NA
d_call: NA

cdr3_aa: CASSLSTGGLISYEQYF
cdr3_nt: TGTGCCAGCAGCTTGTCGACCGGGGGACTTATCTCCTACGAGCAGTACTTC
j_call: TRBJ2-7
v_call: TRBV5-6
clone_size: NA
d_call: NA

cdr3_aa: CASSFFSDSTFF
cdr3_nt: TGTGCCAGCAGCTTCTTCTCGGACAGTACGTTCTTC
j_call: TRBJ2-1
v_call: TRBV7-9
clone_size: NA
d_call: NA

cdr3_aa: CAWREGGNYGYTF
cdr3_nt: TGTGCCTGGAGGGAGGGCGGGAACTATGGCTACACCTTC
j_call: TRBJ1-2
v_call: TRBV30
clone_size: NA
d_call: NA

cdr3_aa: CASSIQWAGGYNEQFF
cdr3_nt: TGTGCCAGTAGTATCCAATGGGCGGGAGGGTACAATGAGCAGTTCTTC
j_call: TRBJ2-1
v_call: TRBV19
clone_size: NA
d_call: TRBD2

cdr3_aa: CASSQSMGTEQYF
cdr3_nt: TGTGCCAGCAGCCAATCTATGGGCACCGAGCAGTACTTC
j_call: TRBJ2-7
v_call: TRBV16
clone_size: NA
d_call: NA